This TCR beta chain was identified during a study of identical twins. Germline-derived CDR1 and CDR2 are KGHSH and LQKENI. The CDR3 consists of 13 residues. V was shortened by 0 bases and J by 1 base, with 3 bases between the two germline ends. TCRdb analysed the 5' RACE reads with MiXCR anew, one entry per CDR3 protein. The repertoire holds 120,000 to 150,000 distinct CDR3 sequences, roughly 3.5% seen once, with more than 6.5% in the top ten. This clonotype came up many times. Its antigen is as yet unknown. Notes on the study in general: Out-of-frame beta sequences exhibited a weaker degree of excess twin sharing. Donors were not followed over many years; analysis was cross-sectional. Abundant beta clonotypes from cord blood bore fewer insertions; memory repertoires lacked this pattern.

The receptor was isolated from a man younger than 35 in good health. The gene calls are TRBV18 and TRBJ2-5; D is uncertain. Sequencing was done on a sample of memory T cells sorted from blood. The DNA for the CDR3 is TGTGCCAGCTCACCACCAATCCAAGAGACCCAGTACTTC. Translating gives CASSPPIQETQYF.